One sample yielded the 21 T cell receptor beta chains listed below, sequenced in a study of shared clonotypes between healthy human individuals. The method was immunoSEQ multiplex PCR; TCRdb's version includes in-frame clones alone and lacks a portion of them. The data contain about 2,200,000 clones, 85% to 95% of them singletons. The naive CD8 fraction comprised CD45RO-negative cells positively selected for CCR7 and excluded terminally differentiated effector memory CD45RA+ cells. Sample: naive CD8+ T cells from PBMCs. The origin of the receptors is a man aged 18 to 29 in good health. Some clones in this sample may be carry-over from other donors' samples.

This clone was picked up one time. V usage is TRBV9 and J usage is TRBJ1-3; D is unresolved. The V gene lost 0 bases and the J gene lost 4 bases, with 11 bases spanning the gap. The CDR3 is made up of 15 amino acids. Germline V gene sequence: CDR1 SGDLS, CDR2 YYNGEE. The CDR3 spells CASSVDVEFGNTIYF. The CDR3 DNA sequence: TGTGCCAGCAGCGTAGATGTCGAATTCGGAAACACCATATATTTT.

This clone was observed a single time. The chain uses TRBV7-9 and TRBJ1-1, with unresolved D. CDR1 and CDR2 from the germline V gene are SEHNR and FQNEAQ (reference sequence). V was pared by 5 bases and J by 11 bases, with 21 bases between. This CDR3 spans 14 amino acids. CDR3 residues: CASSPTTYPEMAFF. CDR3 DNA sequence: TGTGCCAGCAGCCCCACGACATATCCTGAAATGGCTTTCTTT. Supplemented by reference TRBV7-9 and TRBJ1-1, the full variable domain reads DTGVSQNPRHKITKRGQNVTFRCDPISEHNRLYWYRQTLGQGPEFLTYFQNEAQLEKSRLLSDRFSAERPKGSFSTLEIQRTEQGDSAMYLCASSPTTYPEMAFFGQGTRLTVV.

Details on this clone: This same CDR3 is encoded by further DNA sequences in the sample. This rearrangement joins TRBV27 to TRBJ1-2; 7 bases map to TRBD1. The CDR3 loop spans 13 amino acids. Trimming removed 2 bases from V and 4 bases from J; junction bases left unmatched: 1. Germline assignment: CDR1 MNHEY and CDR2 SMNVEV (reference sequence). CDR3 in amino acids: CASSLNRGYGYTF. CDR3 in DNA: TGTGCCAGCAGTTTAAACAGGGGCTATGGCTACACCTTC.

This clone showed up just a few times. The J gene is TRBJ1-4, the V gene TRBV27, with 9 bases fitting TRBD1. V dropped 4 bases and J dropped 7; count of bases not matched to a gene: 4. Per germline, CDR1 MNHEY and CDR2 SMNVEV (reference sequence). CDR3 length: 14 amino acids. CDR3 bases: TGTGCCAGCAGTTGGGACAGGGTTGGTGAAAAACTGTTTTTT. Its translation: CASSWDRVGEKLFF.

The chain combines TRBV27 with TRBJ2-7, with D unresolved. V gave up 1 base and J gave up 7 bases, with 8 bases separating them. The CDR3 has 12 residues. Germline CDR1 is MNHEY and CDR2 is SMNVEV (reference sequence). The CDR3 DNA is TGTGCCAGCAGTTTATATGGCAGGGAGCAGTACTTC. Protein: CASSLYGREQYF.

The J gene is TRBJ2-1, the V gene TRBV4-2, with D uncertain. The V end lost 6 bases, the J end lost 3 bases, and 6 bases lay between the germline ends. This CDR3 region has 12 residues. Germline V gives CDR1 LGHNA, CDR2 YNFKEQ. CDR3 DNA: TGTGCCAGCAGGGGTAGCTACAATGAGCAGTTCTTC. Translated: CASRGSYNEQFF.

This rearrangement joins TRBV29-1 to TRBJ2-2, with unresolved D. This CDR3 region has 13 residues. Trimming shortened V by 7 bases and J by 4 bases, and 13 bases separated the two germline ends. Looked up from germline, CDR1 is SQVTM and CDR2 is ANQGSEA. The DNA for the CDR3 is TGCAGCGCCTTGAAACCAAGCACCGGGGAGCTGTTTTTT. As protein: CSALKPSTGELFF.

This CDR3 is CASSSGTTQFDTQYF. The CDR3 nucleotides are TGTGCCAGCAGCTCCGGGACTACCCAATTTGATACGCAGTATTTT. The rearrangement links TRBV9 to TRBJ2-3; 7 nucleotides agree with TRBD2. CDR1 and CDR2 from the germline V gene are SGDLS and YYNGEE. Germline trimming cut 4 bases from V and 6 bases from J; bases unmatched to any gene: 11. This CDR3 contains 15 residues.

The chain couples TRBV12-2 to TRBJ2-7; the table's D call of TRBD2 was not tested on the DNA. TRBV12-2 is an annotated pseudogene. The CDR3 covers 15 residues. This chain's CDR3 is CASRPQRGRLYEQYF. DNA for the CDR3: TGTGCAAGTCGCCCACAGCGGGGGCGCCTTTACGAGCAGTACTTC.

J is TRBJ2-1 and V is TRBV28, with TRBD2 matching over 8 bases. Looked up from germline, CDR1 is MDHEN and CDR2 is SYDVKM. V lost 2 bases to trimming and J lost 5 bases; unmatched junction nucleotides: 11. The CDR3 is 17 amino acids. CDR3 coding DNA: TGTGCCAGCAGTTTACCCGGGGGGGGGACCGATGACAATGAGCAGTTCTTC. Protein: CASSLPGGGTDDNEQFF.

The rearrangement links TRBV19 to TRBJ1-1; D not certain. Germline CDR1 reads LNHDA; CDR2 reads SQIVND (reference sequence). V lost 1 base, J lost 0 bases, and 9 bases lay in between. This CDR3 is 15 amino acids long. CDR3: CASSIGQHMNTEAFF. CDR3 nucleotide sequence: TGTGCCAGTAGTATAGGCCAGCACATGAACACTGAAGCTTTCTTT.

The chain combines TRBV28 with TRBJ1-2; D is uncertain. The V end was cut by 3 bases, the J end by 5 bases, with 10 bases between. CDR1 MDHEN and CDR2 SYDVKM come from the germline V gene. CDR3 length: 13 residues. The CDR3 spells CASSFALIYGYTF. CDR3 DNA sequence: TGTGCCAGCAGTTTCGCCCTAATTTATGGCTACACCTTC.

V gene TRBV28 combines with J gene TRBJ1-6; 9 nucleotides match TRBD1. The CDR3 is 15 residues long. Trimming at V came to 4 bases and at J to 7 bases, leaving 5 bases not matched to a gene. In germline, CDR1 is MDHEN, CDR2 SYDVKM. CDR3: CASSSWDRVNSPLHF. The CDR3, as DNA: TGTGCCAGCAGTTCTTGGGACAGGGTGAATTCACCCCTCCACTTT.

The chain recombines TRBV13 with TRBJ2-4, with 8 nucleotides matching TRBD2. The CDR3 runs 15 residues. The germline V gene encodes CDR1 PRHDT and CDR2 FYEKMQ (reference sequence). V lost 1 base, J lost 9 bases, and 8 bases stayed unmatched. This CDR3 is CASSLVGTRSGIQYF. The CDR3 coding sequence is TGTGCCAGCAGCTTAGTGGGGACTAGGAGTGGCATTCAGTACTTC.

The chain joins TRBV6-1 to TRBJ1-1; unclear D gene. Germline-derived CDR1 and CDR2 are MNHNS and SASEGT. This CDR3 is 12 amino acids long. V was trimmed by 6 bases and J by 8 bases, leaving 13 bases between them. In DNA, the CDR3 is TGTGCCAGCAGGAGCCGTAACGAAGAAGCTTTCTTT. Its protein product is CASRSRNEEAFF.

V and J are TRBV6-1 and TRBJ2-7, with D unresolved. The CDR3 runs 12 residues. Trimming took 7 bases from V and 3 from J, leaving 10 bases between them. Germline CDR1 and CDR2: MNHNS and SASEGT. In DNA, the CDR3 is TGTGCCAGCATGGCAGGTTACTACGAGCAGTACTTC. This translates into CASMAGYYEQYF.

The chain employs TRBV13 and TRBJ2-7; D uncertain. With 5 bases removed from V and 9 bases from J, the gap between germline ends came to 23 bases. Per the germline V gene, CDR1 is PRHDT and CDR2 is FYEKMQ (reference sequence). This CDR3 has 15 amino acids. CDR3 bases: TGTGCCAGCAGCCCCCTTACTGTGACTCCAGCGTGGCAGTACTTC. This gives the protein CASSPLTVTPAWQYF.

The chain carries TRBV4-3 and TRBJ2-7; D is unclear. This CDR3 spans 15 amino acids. The ends were cut back, 4 bases at V and 4 bases at J, with 17 bases in the middle. Germline CDR1 LGHNA, CDR2 YSLEER. CDR3 nucleotide sequence: TGCGCCAGCAGCCCCCGACGGACCCTGGGGTACGAGCAGTACTTC. It is translated as CASSPRRTLGYEQYF.

This chain links TRBV10-1 with TRBJ2-1, with D tentatively TRBD1 (6 bases). The CDR3 covers 14 residues. Germline V gene lookup returns CDR1 WNHNN and CDR2 SYGVQD (reference sequence). V was clipped by 8 bases and J by 3 bases, with 14 bases between them. The CDR3, as DNA: TGCGCCAGCCGGGGACATTCGAACTACAATGAGCAGTTCTTC. Amino acid sequence: CASRGHSNYNEQFF.

This clone was detected a few times. V is TRBV5-4 and J is TRBJ1-2; TRBD1 is a possible D gene (5 bases). Germline-derived CDR1 and CDR2 are SGHNT and YYREEE (reference sequence). V shed 4 bases and J shed 2 bases, with 9 bases lying between them. The CDR3 length is 13 residues. CDR3 residues: CASSHRTNYGYTF. The CDR3 region has the DNA TGTGCCAGCAGCCACAGGACAAACTATGGCTACACCTTC. Full variable domain (rest looked up from reference TRBV5-4 and TRBJ1-2): ETGVTQSPTHLIKTRGQQVTLRCSSQSGHNTVSWYQQALGQGPQFIFQYYREEENGRGNFPPRFSGLQFPNYSSELNVNALELDDSALYLCASSHRTNYGYTFGSGTRLTVV.

The chain recombines TRBV28 with TRBJ1-3; 8 nucleotides agree with TRBD1. The ends lost 6 bases at V and 8 bases at J; junction bases unmatched: 9. Germline V lookup: CDR1 MDHEN, CDR2 SYDVKM. The CDR3 sequence is 14 residues long. As DNA, the CDR3 is TGTGCCAGCAGACAGGGGGAAGTAGAAGACACCATATATTTT. Its protein product is CASRQGEVEDTIYF.